The T cell receptor beta chain described here comes from a study of cytomegalovirus exposure and HLA in healthy donors. PCR amplification relied on 60 Vbeta primers (plus 13 Jbeta primers). Some clones are missing from TCRdb's copy, which holds only in-frame ones; the method was immunoSEQ multiplex PCR. The data show about 170,000 clones, with approximately 80% seen just once and 2% to 2.5% held by the top ten. CDR3 length: 16 amino acids. Germline V gives CDR1 SGHNT, CDR2 YYREEE (reference sequence). The junction had 15 bases not matched to a gene; V was cut back by 3 bases and J by 7 bases. The sample comprised PBMCs. This TCR came from a woman in her forties or fifties in good health and CMV-seronegative. This chain links TRBV5-4 with TRBJ1-2; 7 nucleotides match TRBD1. The CDR3 reads CASSSYSTGRSGGYTF. The CDR3 nucleotides are TGTGCCAGCAGCTCCTATTCGACAGGGAGGTCGGGTGGCTACACCTTC.